This TCR beta chain was profiled in a study of blood T cell repertoires in COVID-19. Study as a whole: The study drew acute and convalescent COVID-19 samples from the United States, Italy and Spain. Nucleic acid was either cDNA or gDNA, and it came from T cells, B-cell-depleted T cells, or PBMCs.

As processed by the authors: Reference gene primer amplification yielded estimated nucleated cell counts. Only in-frame clones appear in the TCRdb table, and some are missing; sequencing was by immunoSEQ multiplex PCR. The D gene and trimming were derived from the DNA, and the V and J assignments and clone size from that table. The sample lists roughly 140,000 clones, about 86% occurring once. Germline V CDR1 and CDR2: KGHSY, FQNENV. Trimming took 2 bases from V and 2 from J; bases not matched to a gene: 2. CDR3 length: 16 residues. The sequence was collected from an older man with acute or convalescent COVID-19. Sequences were obtained from peripheral blood. V usage is TRBV16 and J usage is TRBJ2-3; TRBD2 agrees at 12 bases. This chain's CDR3 is CASSQGLAGNTDTQYF. Here the CDR3 DNA reads TGTGCCAGCAGCCAAGGACTAGCGGGAAACACAGATACGCAGTATTTT.